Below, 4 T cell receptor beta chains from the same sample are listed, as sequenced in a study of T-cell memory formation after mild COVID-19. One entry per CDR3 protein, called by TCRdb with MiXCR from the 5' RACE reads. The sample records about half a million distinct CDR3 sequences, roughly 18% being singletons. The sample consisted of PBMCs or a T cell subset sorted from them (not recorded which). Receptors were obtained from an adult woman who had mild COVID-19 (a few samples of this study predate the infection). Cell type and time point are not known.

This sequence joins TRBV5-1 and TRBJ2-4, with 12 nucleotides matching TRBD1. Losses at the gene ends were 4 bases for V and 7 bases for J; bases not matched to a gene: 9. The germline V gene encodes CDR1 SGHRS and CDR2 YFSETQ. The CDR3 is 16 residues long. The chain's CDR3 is CASSLITGTGGNIQYF. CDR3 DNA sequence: TGCGCCAGCAGCCTCATTACCGGGACAGGGGGCAACATTCAGTACTTC.

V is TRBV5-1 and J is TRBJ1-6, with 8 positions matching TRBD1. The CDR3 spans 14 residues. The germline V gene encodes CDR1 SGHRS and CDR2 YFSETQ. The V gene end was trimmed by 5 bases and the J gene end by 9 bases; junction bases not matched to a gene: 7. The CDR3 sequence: CASRPRTGSSPLHF. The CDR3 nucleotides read TGCGCCAGCAGACCTAGGACAGGGAGTTCACCCCTCCACTTT.

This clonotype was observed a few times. Here the CDR3 reads CASSSQIVRVSEAFF. The CDR3 DNA follows: TGTGCCAGCAGCTCCCAGATAGTCCGGGTCTCTGAAGCTTTCTTT. The gene calls are TRBV7-2 and TRBJ1-1, with D unclear. Trimming left V 4 bases short and J 6 bases short, with 18 bases between. CDR1 and CDR2 (germline): SGHTA, FQGNSA. The CDR3 extends over 15 amino acids. Drawing the rest from reference TRBV7-2 and TRBJ1-1, the complete variable domain is GAGVSQSPSNKVTEKGKDVELRCDPISGHTALYWYRQSLGQGLEFLIYFQGNSAPDKSGLPSDRFSAERTGGSVSTLTIQRTQQEDSAVYLCASSSQIVRVSEAFFGQGTRLTVV.

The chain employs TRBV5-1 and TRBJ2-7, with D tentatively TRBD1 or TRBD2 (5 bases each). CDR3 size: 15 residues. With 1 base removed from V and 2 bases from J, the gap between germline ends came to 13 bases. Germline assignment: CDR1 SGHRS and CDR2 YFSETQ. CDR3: CASSLSGTLTYEQYF. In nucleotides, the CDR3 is TGCGCCAGCAGCTTGTCCGGGACCCTCACCTACGAGCAGTACTTC.